These 18 T cell receptor beta chains came from one sample sequenced in a study of blood T cells in healthy people across ages. Alongside a J-beta primer mix, a sample-barcoded 5' primer served in a second PCR lasting about 6 to 11 cycles. Each CDR3 protein gets one entry after TCRdb re-called the 5' RACE reads with MiXCR. The sample includes hundreds of thousands of distinct CDR3 sequences, 25% to 35% of them seen just once. Sequenced: blood. Receptors were obtained from an elderly woman in good health.

The chain employs TRBV5-1 and TRBJ2-3, with TRBD2 matching 10 bases. Per the germline V gene, CDR1 is SGHRS and CDR2 is YFSETQ. The ends lost 0 bases at V and 4 bases at J; junction bases unmatched: 14. The CDR3 is 19 amino acids. This CDR3 is CASSLDLQNLAGVADTQYF. In DNA form, the CDR3 reads TGCGCCAGCAGCTTGGACCTCCAAAATCTAGCGGGAGTTGCAGATACGCAGTATTTT.

The J gene is TRBJ2-2, the V gene TRBV18, with 7 bases fitting TRBD1. With 2 bases clipped from V and 3 bases from J, the junction kept 6 bases outside the gene matches. The CDR3 has 16 amino acids. Germline CDR1 KGHSH, CDR2 LQKENI. CDR3 region: CASSPSGQRHTGELFF. CDR3 DNA: TGTGCCAGCTCACCATCGGGACAGAGACACACCGGGGAGCTGTTTTTT.

This chain connects TRBV6-5 to TRBJ1-4; D may be TRBD1 (5 bases). V dropped 8 bases and J dropped 10 bases, with 20 bases sitting between them. The germline gives CDR1 MNHEY, CDR2 SVGAGI. The CDR3 loop spans 14 amino acids. CDR3 in amino acids: CASSQDWGRGKLFF. CDR3 nucleotide sequence: TGTGCCAGCTCCCAGGACTGGGGGAGAGGAAAACTGTTTTTT.

Comment on this clonotype: The CDR3 does not end in the conserved phenylalanine or tryptophan, so this is likely a read error. The rearrangement links TRBV2 to TRBJ2-5; the D call may be TRBD1 or TRBD2 (5 bases each). The CDR3 extends over 16 amino acids. Germline CDR1 reads SNHLY; CDR2 reads FYNNEI. V lost 6 bases to trimming and J lost 0 bases, with 17 bases between them. The CDR3 sequence: CASSGRSSGHQETQYV. For the CDR3, the DNA is TGTGCCAGCAGCGGACGTTCCTCGGGACACCAAGAGACCCAGTACGTC.

This clonotype turned up a few times. V is TRBV12-3 or TRBV12-4 and J is TRBJ1-1; D is ambiguous. CDR3 size: 13 residues. Trimming pared 1 base from V and 3 bases from J, leaving 6 bases between. CDR3 bases: TGTGCCAGCAGTTTAGAGACCTACACTGAAGCTTTCTTT. This translates into CASSLETYTEAFF.

This clonotype appeared many times. V and J are TRBV20-1 and TRBJ2-4; TRBD1 matches at 7 bases. The CDR3 has 14 amino acids. Germline loops: CDR1 DFQATT, CDR2 SNEGSKA (reference sequence). After removal of 8 bases from V and 3 bases from J, the junction contained 10 bases not matched to a gene. The CDR3 nucleotides read TGCAGTTCGAAACAGGGGAAGGGCAAAAACATTCAGTACTTC. Translation: CSSKQGKGKNIQYF.

This clonotype was counted ten times or more. The chain has TRBV6-5 and TRBJ2-5; 9 nucleotides agree with TRBD2. The CDR3 contains 14 residues. CDR1 is MNHEY and CDR2 is SVGAGI in the germline V gene. J was trimmed by 4 bases and V by 8 bases; bases with no gene match: 8. As DNA, the CDR3 is TGTGCCAGCTCTGGACTAGCGAGGTCAGAGACCCAGTACTTC. The encoded protein is CASSGLARSETQYF.

This clonotype was observed a handful of times. The rearrangement links TRBV5-1 to TRBJ2-5; D gene unclear. From germline, CDR1 is SGHRS and CDR2 YFSETQ. Trimming left V 0 bases short and J 2 bases short, with 8 bases between. This CDR3 has 14 amino acids. CDR3 sequence (DNA): TGCGCCAGCAGCTTGGAACCAGGACAAGAGACCCAGTACTTC. Protein sequence: CASSLEPGQETQYF. Full variable domain (outside the CDR3, taken from reference TRBV5-1 and TRBJ2-5): KAGVTQTPRYLIKTRGQQVTLSCSPISGHRSVSWYQQTPGQGLQFLFEYFSETQRNKGNFPGRFSGRQFSNSRSEMNVSTLELGDSALYLCASSLEPGQETQYFGPGTRLLVL.

This clonotype was found many times. The chain couples TRBV28 to TRBJ2-6; TRBD1 or TRBD2 may be the D gene (5 bases each). The length of the CDR3 is 17 residues. The germline V gene encodes CDR1 MDHEN and CDR2 SYDVKM. Trimming removed 8 bases at V and 5 bases at J, with 22 bases between. CDR3 sequence reads: CASLAGTPGAWANVLTF. The DNA of the CDR3 is TGTGCCAGCCTCGCCGGGACCCCCGGGGCCTGGGCCAACGTCCTGACTTTC.

This clonotype was recorded a few times. The rearrangement joins TRBV28 to TRBJ1-2; the match to TRBD1 covers 7 bases. Germline CDR1 reads MDHEN; CDR2 reads SYDVKM. This CDR3 spans 15 amino acids. J lost 4 bases, V lost 3 bases, and 8 bases had no gene match. CDR3 bases: TGTGCCAGCAGTTTCGGAGGGGGCGCCGTCTATGGCTACACCTTC. Protein product: CASSFGGGAVYGYTF.

This clonotype was seen a handful of times. In DNA form, the CDR3 reads TGTGCCAGCAGCTTAGGGGGACTAGCGGGGGGGGGAGATACGCAGTATTTT. Its translation is CASSLGGLAGGGDTQYF. This chain connects TRBV7-2 to TRBJ2-3; 16 bases are shared with TRBD2. V trimming: 1 base; J trimming: 5 bases; junction bases outside the gene matches: 3. The CDR3 has 17 amino acids. Germline loops: CDR1 SGHTA, CDR2 FQGNSA.

This clonotype was recorded at least ten times. The CDR3 DNA is TGCAGCGCCTCCGGAGGGGCCTATGGCTACACCTTC. Encoded protein: CSASGGAYGYTF. The chain recombines TRBV29-1 with TRBJ1-2, with D maybe TRBD1 (5 bases). V was clipped by 7 bases and J by 4 bases, with 13 bases between them. The CDR3 spans 12 residues. The germline V gene encodes CDR1 SQVTM and CDR2 ANQGSEA.

This clonotype occurred a few times. This may stem from a read error, because a much larger clone lies one nucleotide away. The chain employs TRBV25-1 and TRBJ2-7; 7 nucleotides match TRBD1. J gave up 0 bases and V 6 bases, and 5 bases lay outside the gene matches. The length of the CDR3 is 14 residues. The germline V gene encodes CDR1 MGHDK and CDR2 SYGVNS. Here the CDR3 reads CASRGQLPSYEQYF. The DNA for the CDR3 is TGTGCCAGCAGGGGACAGTTACCCTCCTACGAGCAGTACTTC.

This clonotype has a count of ten or more. J is TRBJ2-1 and V is TRBV20-1; 7 bases map to TRBD1. After removal of 3 bases from V and 6 bases from J, the junction contained 11 bases not matched to a gene. The germline V gene encodes CDR1 DFQATT and CDR2 SNEGSKA (reference sequence). CDR3 size: 15 residues. The CDR3 reads CSARELQGNGNEQFF. DNA for the CDR3: TGCAGTGCTAGGGAACTACAGGGGAATGGCAATGAGCAGTTCTTC.

This clonotype was seen a few times. The gene calls are TRBV7-2 and TRBJ2-2, with D maybe TRBD2 (5 bases). CDR1 and CDR2 (germline): SGHTA, FQGNSA. Trimming removed 8 bases from V and 4 bases from J, with 11 bases in between. This CDR3 has 13 amino acids. The CDR3 sequence: CASVRGGTGELFF. CDR3 nucleotide sequence: TGTGCCAGCGTCCGGGGTGGCACCGGGGAGCTGTTTTTT.

Comment on this clonotype: Relative to the germline gene, one junction end is altered; a read error may explain this. The chain couples TRBV2 to TRBJ2-2, with 9 bases aligning to TRBD2. The CDR3 has 16 amino acids. From germline, CDR1 is SNHLY and CDR2 FYNNEI. As DNA, the CDR3 is TGTGCCAGCAGCGTAGGGACTAGCAGGAACACCGGGGAGCGGTTTTTT. Encoded protein: CASSVGTSRNTGERFF.

This clonotype was found many times. This rearrangement joins TRBV20-1 to TRBJ1-6; D call uncertain. In germline, CDR1 is DFQATT, CDR2 SNEGSKA (reference sequence). Trimming stripped 4 bases from V and 9 bases from J, with 10 bases between. The CDR3 covers 12 residues. The DNA of the CDR3 is TGCAGTGCTAAGAGATCGGGTTCACCCCTCCACTTT. Translation gives CSAKRSGSPLHF.

V usage is TRBV6-5 and J usage is TRBJ1-1, with 8 bases that match TRBD1. CDR1 and CDR2 from the germline V gene are MNHEY and SVGAGI. V shed 1 base and J 1 base; nucleotides not matched to a gene: 2. The CDR3 totals 15 residues. The CDR3 here is CASSYFGTGNTEAFF. The CDR3 nucleotides read TGTGCCAGCAGTTACTTCGGGACAGGGAACACTGAAGCTTTCTTT.